This T cell receptor (beta chain) emerged from a study of cytomegalovirus exposure and HLA in healthy donors. The study, taken as a whole, reports: Through in vitro validation, three CMV-associated chains were shown to be specific for CMV antigens. Some TCR beta chains (about 180 of them) were listed as cytomegalovirus-associated.

The CDR3 is 15 residues long. Germline CDR1 reads SGHTA; CDR2 reads FQGNSA. The V end was cut by 5 bases, the J end by 5 bases, with 13 bases between. Concerning this clone itself: The antigen is undetermined.

The primer mix had 60 Vbeta and 13 Jbeta primers. Only in-frame clones appear in the TCRdb table, and some are missing; sequencing was by immunoSEQ multiplex PCR. The sample carries 90,000 to 110,000 clones, about four fifths recorded once. V gene TRBV7-2 combines with J gene TRBJ1-6; D unresolved. The source is a man between 35 and 55 years old in good health and CMV-seronegative. Specimen: PBMCs. The chain's CDR3 is CASSPMGGNNSPLHF. CDR3 coding DNA: TGTGCCAGCAGCCCCATGGGCGGGAATAATTCACCCCTCCACTTT. The full variable domain, rest sourced from reference TRBV7-2 and TRBJ1-6, is GAGVSQSPSNKVTEKGKDVELRCDPISGHTALYWYRQSLGQGLEFLIYFQGNSAPDKSGLPSDRFSAERTGGSVSTLTIQRTQQEDSAVYLCASSPMGGNNSPLHFGNGTRLTVT.